What follows describes a single TCR beta chain. What it recognizes is unknown. Assay used: immunoSEQ multiplex PCR; TCRdb lists only in-frame clones, some missing. The sample includes 80,000 to 90,000 clones, 95% to 97% seen only once; the top ten take about 0.8%. The data were taken from a study of cytomegalovirus exposure and HLA in healthy donors. Background on the study: The roughly 110 validation repertoires matched the approximately 700 first-cohort repertoires in platform, a later analysis reported. General observations from the study: Among TCR sequences, most were rare, though some public TCRs appeared in many donors. The listing of 160 or so TCR beta chains classed them as cytomegalovirus-associated. A subsequent analysis found that TCR clusters from the first cohort also tended to co-occur in the 120 validation repertoires, with about 95% of cluster scores above 0.

The CDR3 runs to 16 residues. The V segment lost 1 base and the J segment 5 bases; nucleotides outside the gene matches: 5. CDR1 and CDR2 from the germline V gene are LNHDA and SQIVND (reference sequence). The sequence was collected from a man aged 18-30 years in good health and CMV-seronegative. Sequenced input: PBMCs. The gene calls are TRBV19 and TRBJ1-5; TRBD1 agrees at 10 bases. CDR3 in amino acids: CASSIVAGTGDQPQHF. CDR3 nucleotides: TGTGCCAGTAGTATAGTAGCCGGGACAGGGGATCAGCCCCAGCATTTT.